This T cell receptor (beta chain) was obtained from a study of T-cell reconstitution after alpha-beta-depleted transplantation in children. Many counts were recorded for this clonotype. The CDR3 is 15 residues long. The V end lost 5 bases, the J end lost 6 bases, and 15 bases lay between the germline ends. Germline V lookup: CDR1 SGHRS, CDR2 YFSETQ. Researchers prepared the TCRbeta library using unique molecular identifiers, the study reports. In TCRdb, the PCR reads were re-called with MiXCR into one record per CDR3 protein. The sample consists of approximately 100,000 distinct CDR3 sequences, 9% to 15% of them appearing once.

The sequence was obtained from a human donor who donated a stem cell graft to a child with inherited bone marrow failure. The sample in question was PBMCs from the stem cell graft donor, obtained from the stem cell graft. The V gene is TRBV5-1, the J gene TRBJ1-6; the D gene is possibly TRBD1 (5 bases). As DNA, the CDR3 is TGCGCCAGCAGTCGGCTGGGGGTCGGTAATTCACCCCTCCACTTT. This codes for CASSRLGVGNSPLHF.